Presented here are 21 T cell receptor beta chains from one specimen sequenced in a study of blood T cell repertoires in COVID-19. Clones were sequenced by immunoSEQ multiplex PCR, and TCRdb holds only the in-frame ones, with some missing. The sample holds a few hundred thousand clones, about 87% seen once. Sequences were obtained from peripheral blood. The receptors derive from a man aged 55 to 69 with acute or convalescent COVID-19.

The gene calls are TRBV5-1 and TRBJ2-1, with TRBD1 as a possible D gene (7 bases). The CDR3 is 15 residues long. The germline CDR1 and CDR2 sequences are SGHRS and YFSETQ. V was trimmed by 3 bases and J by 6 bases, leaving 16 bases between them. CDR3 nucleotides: TGCGCCAGCAGCTCCCTCGGGCAGGGGGGCAATGAGCAGTTCTTC. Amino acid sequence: CASSSLGQGGNEQFF.

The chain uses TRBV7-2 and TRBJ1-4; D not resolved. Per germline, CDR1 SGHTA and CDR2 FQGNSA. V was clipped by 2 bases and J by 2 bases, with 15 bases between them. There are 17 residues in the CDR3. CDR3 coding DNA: TGTGCCAGCAGCTTACCGTTGGTTGGGAGGACTAATGAAAAACTGTTTTTT. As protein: CASSLPLVGRTNEKLFF.

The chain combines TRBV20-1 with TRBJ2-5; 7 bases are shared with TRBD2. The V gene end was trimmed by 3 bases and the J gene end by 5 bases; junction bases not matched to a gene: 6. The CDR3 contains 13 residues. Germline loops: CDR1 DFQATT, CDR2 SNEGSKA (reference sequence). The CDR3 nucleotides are TGCAGTGCTAGTAAGGTTAGCGGGGAGACCCAGTACTTC. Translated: CSASKVSGETQYF.

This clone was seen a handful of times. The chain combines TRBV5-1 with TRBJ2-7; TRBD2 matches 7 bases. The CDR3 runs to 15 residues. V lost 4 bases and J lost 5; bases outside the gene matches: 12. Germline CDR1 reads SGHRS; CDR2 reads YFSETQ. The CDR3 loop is CASSGGLSNPHEQYF. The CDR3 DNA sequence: TGCGCCAGCAGCGGGGGACTAAGTAACCCCCACGAGCAGTACTTC.

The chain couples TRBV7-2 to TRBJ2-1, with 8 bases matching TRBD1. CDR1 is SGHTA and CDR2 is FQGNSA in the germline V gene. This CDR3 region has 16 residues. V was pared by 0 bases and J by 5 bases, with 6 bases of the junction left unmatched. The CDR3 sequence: CASSLAWQGANNEQFF. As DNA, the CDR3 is TGTGCCAGCAGCTTAGCGTGGCAGGGGGCTAACAATGAGCAGTTCTTC.

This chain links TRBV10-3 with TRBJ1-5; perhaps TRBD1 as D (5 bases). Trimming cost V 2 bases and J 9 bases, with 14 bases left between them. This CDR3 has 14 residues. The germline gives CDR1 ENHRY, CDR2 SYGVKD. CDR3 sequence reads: CAISEEQGNAPQHF. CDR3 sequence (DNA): TGTGCCATCAGTGAGGAGCAGGGCAATGCGCCCCAGCATTTT.

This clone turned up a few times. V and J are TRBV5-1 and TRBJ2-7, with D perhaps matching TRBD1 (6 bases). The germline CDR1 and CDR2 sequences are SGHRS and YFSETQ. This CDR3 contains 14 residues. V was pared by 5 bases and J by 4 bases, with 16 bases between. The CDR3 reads CASSGRTDGYEQYF. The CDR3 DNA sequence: TGCGCCAGCAGTGGCCGGACAGATGGGTACGAGCAGTACTTC.

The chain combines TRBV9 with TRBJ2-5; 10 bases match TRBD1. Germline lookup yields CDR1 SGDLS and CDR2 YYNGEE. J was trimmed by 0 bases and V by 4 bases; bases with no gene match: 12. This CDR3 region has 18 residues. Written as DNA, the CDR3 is TGTGCCAGCAGCAAGCGTCCCGGGACAGGGGAGTACCAAGAGACCCAGTACTTC. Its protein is CASSKRPGTGEYQETQYF.

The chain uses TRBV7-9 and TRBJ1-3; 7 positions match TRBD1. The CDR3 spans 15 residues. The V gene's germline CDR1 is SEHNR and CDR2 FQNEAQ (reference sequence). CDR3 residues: CALDQDRSSGNTIYF. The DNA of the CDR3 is TGTGCACTCGACCAGGACAGGAGCTCTGGAAACACCATATATTTT.

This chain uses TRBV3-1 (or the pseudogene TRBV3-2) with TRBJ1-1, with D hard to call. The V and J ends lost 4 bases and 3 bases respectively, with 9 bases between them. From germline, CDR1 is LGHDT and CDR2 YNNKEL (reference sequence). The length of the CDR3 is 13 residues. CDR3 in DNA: TGTGCCAGCAGCCTGAACCGGGACACTGAAGCTTTCTTT. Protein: CASSLNRDTEAFF.

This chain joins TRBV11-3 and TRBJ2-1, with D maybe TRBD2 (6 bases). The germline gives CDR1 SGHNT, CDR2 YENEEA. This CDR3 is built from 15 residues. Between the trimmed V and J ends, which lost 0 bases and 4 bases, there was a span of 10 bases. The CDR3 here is CASSLDWRGYNEQFF. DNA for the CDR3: TGTGCCAGCAGCTTAGATTGGCGGGGTTACAATGAGCAGTTCTTC.

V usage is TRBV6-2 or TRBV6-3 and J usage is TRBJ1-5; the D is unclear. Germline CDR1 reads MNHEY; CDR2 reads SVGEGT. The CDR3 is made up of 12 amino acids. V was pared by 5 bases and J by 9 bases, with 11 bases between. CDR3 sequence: CASSGRSRPQHF. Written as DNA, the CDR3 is TGTGCCAGCAGTGGGAGGAGTCGGCCCCAGCATTTT.

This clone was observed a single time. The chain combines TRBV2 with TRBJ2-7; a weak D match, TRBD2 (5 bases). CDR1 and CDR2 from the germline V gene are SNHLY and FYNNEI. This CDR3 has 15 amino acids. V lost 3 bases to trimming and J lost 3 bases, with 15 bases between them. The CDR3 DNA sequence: TGTGCCAGCAGTGATAATAGCGCCCAGCTCTACGAGCAGTACTTC. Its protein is CASSDNSAQLYEQYF.

This CDR3 reads CAIDRESNTEAFF. The CDR3 nucleotides are TGTGCCATCGACAGGGAGTCGAACACTGAAGCTTTCTTT. This sequence joins TRBV24-1 and TRBJ1-1; 7 bases fit TRBD1. Germline values: CDR1 KGHDR, CDR2 SFDVKD. The V and J ends lost 11 bases and 1 base, in that order; junction bases with no gene match: 6. This CDR3 region has 13 residues.

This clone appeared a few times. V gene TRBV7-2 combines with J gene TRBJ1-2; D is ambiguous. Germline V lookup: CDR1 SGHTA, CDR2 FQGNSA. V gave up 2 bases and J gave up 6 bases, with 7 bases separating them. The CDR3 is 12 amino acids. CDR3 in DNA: TGTGCCAGCAGCTTAACGGCGGATGGCTACACCTTC. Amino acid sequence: CASSLTADGYTF.

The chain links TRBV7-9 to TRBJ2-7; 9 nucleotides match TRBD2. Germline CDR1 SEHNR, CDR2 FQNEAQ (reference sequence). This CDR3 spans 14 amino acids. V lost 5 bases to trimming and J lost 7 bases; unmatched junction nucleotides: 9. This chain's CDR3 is CASSPGTSPREQYF. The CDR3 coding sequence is TGTGCCAGCAGCCCTGGGACTAGCCCGAGGGAGCAGTACTTC.

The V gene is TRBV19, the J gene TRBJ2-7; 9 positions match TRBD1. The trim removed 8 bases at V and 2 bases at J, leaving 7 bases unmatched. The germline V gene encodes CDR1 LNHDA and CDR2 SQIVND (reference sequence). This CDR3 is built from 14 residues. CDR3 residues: CASHKGDRAYEQYF. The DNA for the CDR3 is TGTGCCAGTCATAAGGGGGACAGGGCCTACGAGCAGTACTTC.

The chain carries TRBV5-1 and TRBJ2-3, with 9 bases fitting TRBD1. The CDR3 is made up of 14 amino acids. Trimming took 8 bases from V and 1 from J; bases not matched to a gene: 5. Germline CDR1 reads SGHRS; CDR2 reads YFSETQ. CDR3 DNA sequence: TGCGCCAGTTTCCGGGACAGGGGCACAGATACGCAGTATTTT. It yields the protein CASFRDRGTDTQYF.

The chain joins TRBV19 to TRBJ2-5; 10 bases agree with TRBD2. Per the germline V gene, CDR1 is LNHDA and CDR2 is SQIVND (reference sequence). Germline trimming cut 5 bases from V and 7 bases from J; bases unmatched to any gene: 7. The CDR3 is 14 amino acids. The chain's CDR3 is CASSSLAGTGTQYF. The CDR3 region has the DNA TGTGCCAGTAGTTCACTAGCGGGGACGGGGACCCAGTACTTC.

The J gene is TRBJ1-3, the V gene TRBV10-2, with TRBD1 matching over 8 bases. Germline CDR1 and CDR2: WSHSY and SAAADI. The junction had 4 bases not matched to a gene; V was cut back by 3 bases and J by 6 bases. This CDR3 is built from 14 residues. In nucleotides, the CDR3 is TGCGCCAGCAGTGACAGGGGGCGTGTAAACACCATATATTTT. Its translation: CASSDRGRVNTIYF.

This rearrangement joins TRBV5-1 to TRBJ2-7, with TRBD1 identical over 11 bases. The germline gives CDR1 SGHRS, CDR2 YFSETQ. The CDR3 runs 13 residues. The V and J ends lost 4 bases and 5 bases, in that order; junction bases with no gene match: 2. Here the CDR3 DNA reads TGCGCCAGCAGCCCGGGACAGGGGGACGAGCAGTACTTC. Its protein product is CASSPGQGDEQYF.